A single sample is the source of the 8 T cell receptor beta chains below, sequenced in a study of shared clonotypes between healthy human individuals. Generated by immunoSEQ multiplex PCR, the TCRdb table keeps only in-frame clones and is missing some. The sample consists of approximately 500,000 clones, more than 75% of them appearing once. Input material: PBMCs. Receptors were obtained from a woman aged 35 to 49 in good health. Some clones in this sample may be carry-over from other donors' samples.

The chain links TRBV7-8 to TRBJ1-1; perhaps TRBD1 as D (5 bases). This CDR3 has 14 residues. Per the germline V gene, CDR1 is SGHVS and CDR2 is FQNEAQ. V lost 5 bases and J lost 4, with 14 bases in between. The CDR3 nucleotides are TGTGCCAGCAGCCCCAGGGTTTCGGCCACTGAAGCTTTCTTT. Its protein is CASSPRVSATEAFF. The full variable domain, with the rest looked up from reference TRBV7-8 and TRBJ1-1, is GAGVSQSPRYKVAKRGQDVALRCDPISGHVSLFWYQQALGQGPEFLTYFQNEAQLDKSGLPSDRFFAERPEGSVSTLKIQRTQQEDSAVYLCASSPRVSATEAFFGQGTRLTVV.

The chain couples TRBV7-9 to TRBJ1-2; no clear D. The CDR3 totals 14 residues. Germline lookup yields CDR1 SEHNR and CDR2 FQNEAQ (reference sequence). The V gene lost 0 bases and the J gene lost 3 bases, with 8 bases spanning the gap. The CDR3 reads CASSLAGRDYGYTF. The CDR3 DNA reads TGTGCCAGCAGCTTAGCCGGGAGAGACTATGGCTACACCTTC.

The J gene is TRBJ2-7, the V gene TRBV19; perhaps TRBD1 as D (6 bases). CDR1 and CDR2 (germline): LNHDA, SQIVND (reference sequence). Trimming took off 6 bases at V and 0 bases at J, with 15 bases between the two ends. The CDR3 is 15 amino acids. This chain's CDR3 is CASRGPGHTSYEQYF. CDR3 nucleotides: TGTGCCAGTAGGGGACCGGGACACACCTCCTACGAGCAGTACTTC.

As to this clone: Other DNA sequences in the sample encode the same CDR3. This rearrangement joins TRBV30 to TRBJ2-5; a possible D gene is TRBD2 (6 bases). The end of the DNA aligns better with TRBJ2-7, so the J call may be wrong. The CDR3 is 11 amino acids. Germline V lookup: CDR1 GTSNPN, CDR2 SVGIG (reference sequence). The CDR3: CAWSGTYEQYF. The CDR3 DNA reads as TGTGCCTGGAGCGGGACTTACGAGCAGTACTTC.

The CDR3 coding sequence is TGCGCCAGCAGCCAAGTCCCAGGCCAGACCCCGTTTTTT. Its translation is CASSQVPGQTPFF. V is TRBV4-1 and J is TRBJ1-4, with D unresolved. The germline V and J ends were trimmed by 1 base and 16 bases, with 16 bases remaining between them. The CDR3 covers 13 residues. Per germline, CDR1 MGHRA and CDR2 YSYEKL.

The J gene is TRBJ2-3, the V gene TRBV27, with TRBD2 identical over 11 bases. CDR3 size: 16 residues. Trimming at V came to 9 bases and at J to 7 bases, leaving 15 bases not matched to a gene. CDR1 is MNHEY and CDR2 is SMNVEV in the germline V gene (reference sequence). CDR3 sequence (DNA): TGTGCCAGAAGAATAGCGGGAGGGTGGGCCACGTATACGCAGTATTTT. Encoded protein: CARRIAGGWATYTQYF.

The chain employs TRBV7-2 and TRBJ2-7; possibly TRBD1 or TRBD2 for D (5 bases each). The germline V gene has CDR1 SGHTA and CDR2 FQGNSA. CDR3 size: 15 residues. Trimming pared 1 base from V and 3 bases from J, leaving 13 bases between. CDR3 region: CASSLGHGGLYEQYF. For the CDR3, the DNA is TGTGCCAGCAGCTTAGGACATGGGGGTCTCTACGAGCAGTACTTC. Full variable domain (remainder filled in from reference TRBV7-2 and TRBJ2-7): GAGVSQSPSNKVTEKGKDVELRCDPISGHTALYWYRQSLGQGLEFLIYFQGNSAPDKSGLPSDRFSAERTGGSVSTLTIQRTQQEDSAVYLCASSLGHGGLYEQYFGPGTRLTVT.

The rearrangement links TRBV7-2 to TRBJ2-7, with 9 bases fitting TRBD1. The length of the CDR3 is 14 residues. The ends lost 5 bases at V and 6 bases at J; junction bases unmatched: 8. The germline V gene encodes CDR1 SGHTA and CDR2 FQGNSA. The CDR3 spells CASSPSGTGREQYF. The CDR3 nucleotides are TGTGCCAGCAGCCCAAGCGGGACAGGGCGCGAGCAGTACTTC.